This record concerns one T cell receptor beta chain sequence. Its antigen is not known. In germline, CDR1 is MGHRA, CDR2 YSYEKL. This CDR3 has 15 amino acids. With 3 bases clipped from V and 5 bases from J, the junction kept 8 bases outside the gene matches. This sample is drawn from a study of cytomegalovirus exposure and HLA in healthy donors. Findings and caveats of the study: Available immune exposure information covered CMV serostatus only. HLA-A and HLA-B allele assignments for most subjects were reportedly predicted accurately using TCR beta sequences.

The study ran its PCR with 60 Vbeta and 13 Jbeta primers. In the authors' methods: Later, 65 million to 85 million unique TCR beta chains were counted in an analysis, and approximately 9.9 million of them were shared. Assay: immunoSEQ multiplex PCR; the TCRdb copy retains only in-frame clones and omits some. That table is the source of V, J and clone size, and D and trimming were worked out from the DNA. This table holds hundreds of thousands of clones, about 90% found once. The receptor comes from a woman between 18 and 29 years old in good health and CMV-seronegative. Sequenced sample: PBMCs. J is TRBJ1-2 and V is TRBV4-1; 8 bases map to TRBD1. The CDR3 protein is CASSQIQGVSYGYTF. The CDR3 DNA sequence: TGCGCCAGCAGCCAGATACAGGGGGTATCATATGGCTACACCTTC.